Below are 7 T cell receptor beta chains sequenced from a single sample in a study of cytotoxic CD8 clonotypes in ibrutinib-treated CLL. The method was immunoSEQ multiplex PCR; TCRdb's version includes in-frame clones alone and lacks a portion of them. Of around 150,000 clones in the sample, 70% to 90% were seen once. Here the sequenced sample was PBMCs, taken at disease progression, from a patient treated with ibrutinib. These receptors originate from a human donor with chronic lymphocytic leukemia.

Concerning this clone itself: Other DNA sequences in the same sample also yield this CDR3. The J gene is TRBJ2-5, the V gene TRBV4-1; D is undetermined. Germline assignment: CDR1 MGHRA and CDR2 YSYEKL. Deletions cut 2 bases from V and 4 bases from J, with 2 bases between. The CDR3 has 11 residues. In DNA form, the CDR3 reads TGCGCCAGCAGCCAAAGAGAGACCCAGTACTTC. It encodes CASSQRETQYF.

V usage is TRBV4-1 and J usage is TRBJ1-3; a weak D match, TRBD1 (5 bases). The germline V gene has CDR1 MGHRA and CDR2 YSYEKL. The germline V and J ends were trimmed by 0 bases and 4 bases, with 13 bases remaining between them. The CDR3 runs to 16 residues. In nucleotides, the CDR3 is TGCGCCAGCAGCCAAGATTCCTGGGGGGAAGGAAACACCATATATTTT. This encodes CASSQDSWGEGNTIYF.

V gene TRBV12-5 combines with J gene TRBJ2-7; D remains unclear. V was shortened by 2 bases and J by 2 bases, with 19 bases between the two germline ends. This CDR3 comprises 17 residues. CDR1 LGHNT and CDR2 FRNRAP come from the germline V gene. The CDR3 sequence is CASGLSQRGRSAYEQYF. The DNA of the CDR3 is TGTGCTAGTGGTTTGTCCCAACGAGGCAGATCGGCCTACGAGCAGTACTTC.

This clone was seen only once. The CDR3 region is CASRNGRNMNTEAFF. The CDR3 DNA follows: TGTGCCAGCAGAAACGGCAGGAACATGAACACTGAAGCTTTCTTT. The chain couples TRBV6-5 to TRBJ1-1; no definite D call. From germline, CDR1 is MNHEY and CDR2 SVGAGI. Trimming cost V 6 bases and J 0 bases, with 14 bases left between them. The CDR3 is made up of 15 amino acids.

A single count supports this clone. The chain carries TRBV7-2 and TRBJ2-6; no clear D gene. Germline V gene lookup returns CDR1 SGHTA and CDR2 FQGNSA. V was pared by 1 base and J by 4 bases, with 11 bases between. The CDR3 is 16 amino acids. CDR3 nucleotide sequence: TGTGCCAGCAGCTTAGGTTTAGGAGCCGGGGCCAACGTCCTGACTTTC. This encodes CASSLGLGAGANVLTF.

The chain employs TRBV4-2 and TRBJ2-4, with D tentatively TRBD2 (7 bases). The ends were cut back, 4 bases at V and 5 bases at J, with 12 bases in the middle. Germline values: CDR1 LGHNA, CDR2 YNFKEQ. This CDR3 comprises 14 residues. This chain's CDR3 is CASSPRGGENIQYF. The CDR3 DNA reads TGTGCCAGCAGCCCTAGAGGGGGGGAAAACATTCAGTACTTC.

This sequence joins TRBV14 and TRBJ2-5; D is unresolved. The CDR3 is 13 residues long. Germline CDR1 SGHDN, CDR2 FVKESK. Trimming took 2 bases from V and 4 from J, leaving 8 bases between them. The CDR3 nucleotides are TGTGCCAGCAGCCAAAATATGTTAGAGACCCAGTACTTC. Residues: CASSQNMLETQYF.